The rows below give T cell receptor beta chains drawn from one sample of a study of PD-1 blockade in mismatch repair-deficient tumors. Assay: immunoSEQ multiplex PCR; the TCRdb copy retains only in-frame clones and omits some. The table includes about 100,000 clones, about four fifths detected once. This specimen consisted of peripheral blood, obtained about 33 weeks after starting pembrolizumab. The receptor set was obtained from an adult with mismatch repair-deficient cancer. Both conserved end residues are part of each CDR3. A D gene is named only where the DNA matches it firmly. The size entry is marked missing in some rows and otherwise reads once, few, many or a size class.

NA TRBJ1-3 TRBV30 NA TGTGCCTGGAGCCCCCACAGGGCTGGAAACACCATATATTTT CAWSPHRAGNTIYF
NA TRBJ1-1 TRBV6-6 TRBD1 TGTGCCAGCAGATGGGACAGGGAGACCACTGAAGCTTTCTTT CASRWDRETTEAFF
NA TRBJ2-7 TRBV6-5 TRBD2 TGTGCCAGCAGTACCCCTAGCGGGACCTCCTACGAGCAGTACTTC CASSTPSGTSYEQYF
NA TRBJ1-1 TRBV6-1 NA TGTGCCAGCAGTGGGGGGAGGGGCACTGAAGCTTTCTTT CASSGGRGTEAFF
NA TRBJ2-7 TRBV6-6 NA TGTGCCAGCAGGACCGCCCCGGGACTTATCTCCTACGAGCAGTACTTC CASRTAPGLISYEQYF
NA TRBJ1-2 TRBV7-8 NA TGTGCCAGCAGCTTAGATCGTTTCTATGGCTACACCTTC CASSLDRFYGYTF
NA TRBJ1-4 TRBV2 NA TGTGCCAGCAGGGACAGTGGGCGCTCGGATGAAAAACTGTTTTTT CASRDSGRSDEKLFF
NA TRBJ2-7 TRBV21-1 NA TGTGCCAACCAGAGACTAGCGGGAGTTAAACTGTACGAGCAGTACTTC CANQRLAGVKLYEQYF
NA TRBJ1-4 TRBV15 NA TGTGCCACCAGCAGAGATTTACGGGACGGTGAAAAACTGTTTTTT CATSRDLRDGEKLFF
NA TRBJ2-2 TRBV27 TRBD2 TGTGCCAGCAACCCTAGCGGGATGACGGACGGGGAGCTGTTTTTT CASNPSGMTDGELFF
NA TRBJ2-7 TRBV18 TRBD2 TGTGCCAGCTCAGAGGGACTAGCGGCTACCTACGAGCAGTACTTC CASSEGLAATYEQYF
NA TRBJ2-4 TRBV29-1 TRBD2 TGCAGCGTTGAAGAGCTAGCGGGACCCAAAAACATTCAGTACTTC CSVEELAGPKNIQYF
few TRBJ2-1 TRBV19 TRBD1 TGTGCCAGTAGTACGGCCGGGACAGGGGGCAATGAGCAGTTCTTC CASSTAGTGGNEQFF
NA TRBJ1-5 TRBV5-7 NA TGTGCCAGCAGCTTGTTTGTGCCCTCCAATCAGCCCCAGCATTTT CASSLFVPSNQPQHF
NA TRBJ2-1 TRBV11-3 NA TGTGCCAGCAGCCAAAGAGACCTCCCCAATGAGCAGTTCTTC CASSQRDLPNEQFF
NA TRBJ1-1 TRBV19 NA TGTGCCAGTAGTGCTCAGGTGAACACTGAAGCTTTCTTT CASSAQVNTEAFF
NA TRBJ2-1 TRBV5-4 TRBD2 TGTGCCAGCAGAGTGTGGCGGACTAGCGGCAACAATGAGCAGTTCTTC CASRVWRTSGNNEQFF
NA TRBJ2-2 TRBV5-1 TRBD1 TGCGCCAGCAGCTTGCAGGGGGCCGCCGGGGAGCTGTTTTTT CASSLQGAAGELFF
NA TRBJ2-3 TRBV4-3 NA TGCGCCAGCAGCCAAGAAGAGGGATCAGATACGCAGTATTTT CASSQEEGSDTQYF
NA TRBJ1-1 TRBV5-1 NA TGCGCCAGCAGCCCAGAGGGCACTGAAGCTTTCTTT CASSPEGTEAFF
few TRBJ2-7 TRBV6-6 NA TGTGCCAGCAGTTACTCGAGTGGAGGCGAGCAGTACTTC CASSYSSGGEQYF
NA TRBJ2-1 TRBV4-3 NA TGCGCCAGCAGCCACGCCAGGAGGAATGAGCAGTTCTTC CASSHARRNEQFF
NA TRBJ1-1 TRBV6-1 TRBD1 TGTGCCAGCAGAGTAGGTACAGGGGTCAACACTGAAGCTTTCTTT CASRVGTGVNTEAFF
NA TRBJ2-7 TRBV5-5 TRBD1 TGTGCCAGCAGCCCCTGGACAGGGTCGGGGGAGCAGTACTTC CASSPWTGSGEQYF
NA TRBJ2-7 TRBV27 NA TGTGCCAGCAGCCCCACCCCGGGGCACGAGCAGTACTTC CASSPTPGHEQYF
NA TRBJ2-1 TRBV2 NA TGTGCCAGCAACCCAGTACCCCTCAATGAGCAGTTCTTC CASNPVPLNEQFF
NA TRBJ2-5 TRBV5-1 NA TGCGCCAGCAGCTTGGCCGCTAGCGCAGAGACCCAGTACTTC CASSLAASAETQYF
NA TRBJ2-7 TRBV4-2 TRBD1 TGTGCCAGCAGCTGGGGGACAGTCTCCTACGAGCAGTACTTC CASSWGTVSYEQYF
NA TRBJ1-2 TRBV5-6 NA TGTGCCAGCAGCTTGGGGACCTATGGCTACACCTTC CASSLGTYGYTF
NA TRBJ2-7 TRBV7-2 NA TGTGCCAGCAGCTCAGGGATACCCTACGAGCAGTACTTC CASSSGIPYEQYF
NA TRBJ1-3 TRBV30 NA TGTGCCTGGAGTGGAGGTGGTACTGGAAACACCATATATTTT CAWSGGGTGNTIYF
NA TRBJ1-2 TRBV30 NA TGTGCCTGGAGTGACGGACACCTTAACTATGGCTACACCTTC CAWSDGHLNYGYTF
NA TRBJ2-5 TRBV29-1 NA TGCAGCGTAGCCAGCGGAGAGACCCAGTACTTC CSVASGETQYF
NA TRBJ1-2 TRBV29-1 NA TGCAGCGTTGGGGATGCGTGGGAAGGCGGCTACACCTTC CSVGDAWEGGYTF
NA TRBJ2-7 TRBV10-2 TRBD2 TGCGCCAGCAGTGAACCTAGCGGGAGCTCCTACGAGCAGTACTTC CASSEPSGSSYEQYF
NA TRBJ1-1 TRBV14 NA TGTGCCAGCAGCCAAGTTTGGGGAGCTGGAGGTGGGGAGAACACTGAAGCTTTCTTT CASSQVWGAGGGENTEAFF
few TRBJ1-4 TRBV7-2 NA TGTGCCAGCAGCCCCGTCACAGGTGTGGAAGAAAAACTGTTTTTT CASSPVTGVEEKLFF
NA TRBJ2-5 TRBV19 TRBD1 TGTGCCAGTAGTATCGGGACAGGGGGCCGAGAGACCCAGTACTTC CASSIGTGGRETQYF
NA TRBJ1-1 TRBV15 NA TGTGCCACCAGCTTACCCCGCGAGACTGAAGCTTTCTTT CATSLPRETEAFF
NA TRBJ2-2 TRBV4-2 NA TGTGCCAGCAGCCCTTCTCGGGCCGGGGAGCTGTTTTTT CASSPSRAGELFF
NA TRBJ1-2 TRBV25-1 NA TGTGCCAGCAGTGAATACGCCCGAGGGGGCTATGGCTACACCTTC CASSEYARGGYGYTF
NA TRBJ1-5 TRBV5-1 NA TGCGCCAGCAGCTTGGAAGGGAGCAATCAGCCCCAGCATTTT CASSLEGSNQPQHF
NA TRBJ1-1 TRBV7-9 NA TGTGCCAGCAGCTCCCATTGGGGGGTTGACACTGAAGCTTTCTTT CASSSHWGVDTEAFF
NA TRBJ2-1 TRBV19 NA TGTGCCAGTAGTATAAGGCGGGAAAGCGGAGAGCAGTTCTTC CASSIRRESGEQFF
NA TRBJ1-2 TRBV7-2 NA TGTGCCAGCAGCCGACAGATTAACTATGGCTACACCTTC CASSRQINYGYTF
NA TRBJ2-1 TRBV7-2 TRBD2 TGTGCCAGCAGCACCGGACTAGCATTAAATGAGCAGTTCTTC CASSTGLALNEQFF
NA TRBJ2-2 TRBV6-5 NA TGTGCCAGCAGTTACGCTGAAAATAGAAACACCGGGGAGCTGTTTTTT CASSYAENRNTGELFF
NA TRBJ1-3 TRBV5-6 NA TGTGCCAGCAGCCCAACCCAGACTGGAAACACCATATATTTT CASSPTQTGNTIYF
NA TRBJ1-5 TRBV7-2 TRBD1 TGTGCCAGCAGCTTGAGTGGGACAGGGACTCTGAATCAGCCCCAGCATTTT CASSLSGTGTLNQPQHF
NA TRBJ2-1 TRBV7-7 NA TGTGCTAGCAGCTTACCGGCGGGAGACAGGGCCGTGGATGAGCAGTTCTTC CASSLPAGDRAVDEQFF
medium-sized TRBJ2-7 TRBV7-3 TRBD2 TGTGCCAGCAGCCCACGGGCGGGAGTAGGATGGGAGCAGTACTTC CASSPRAGVGWEQYF